A few counts support the clone carrying this TCR beta chain. TCRdb called the PCR reads again in MiXCR, with one record for every CDR3 protein. This sample yields roughly 97,000 distinct CDR3 sequences, of which around 24% are seen a single time; 0.85% to 0.95% belongs to the top ten. CDR1 and CDR2 from the germline V gene are LGHNA and YSLEER. The CDR3 is 14 residues long. V was clipped by 1 base and J by 1 base, with 8 bases between them. This sample stems from a study of molecular identifiers for immune sequencing clone quantification. The overall study: Five portions were made in replicates from RNA of approximately 22,000 or 94,000 naive CD8 cells, and four underwent sequencing.

Material for sequencing was naive CD8+ T cells from blood, with Jurkat cell RNA spiked in. This sample's subset: FACS-sorted CD8+CD4-CCR7+CD45RA+ naive T cells. The TCR was taken from a human donor in good health. Some libraries in this study had Jurkat cell RNA spiked in. The J gene is TRBJ2-7, the V gene TRBV4-3; D ambiguous. DNA of the CDR3: TGCGCCAGCAGCCAAGCCGAAGGGTCCTACGAGCAGTACTTC. This sequence encodes CASSQAEGSYEQYF.